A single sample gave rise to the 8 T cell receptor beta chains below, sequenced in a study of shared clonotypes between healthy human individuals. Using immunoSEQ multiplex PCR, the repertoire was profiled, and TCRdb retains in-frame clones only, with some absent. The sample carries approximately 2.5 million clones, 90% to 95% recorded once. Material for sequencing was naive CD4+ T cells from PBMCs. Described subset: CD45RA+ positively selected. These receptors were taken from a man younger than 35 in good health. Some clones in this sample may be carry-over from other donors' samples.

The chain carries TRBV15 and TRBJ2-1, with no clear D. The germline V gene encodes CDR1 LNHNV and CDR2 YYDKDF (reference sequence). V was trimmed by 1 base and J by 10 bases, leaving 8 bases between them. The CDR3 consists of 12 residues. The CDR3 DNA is TGTGCCACCAGCAGAGCCCTTTGGGAGCAGTTCTTC. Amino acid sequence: CATSRALWEQFF.

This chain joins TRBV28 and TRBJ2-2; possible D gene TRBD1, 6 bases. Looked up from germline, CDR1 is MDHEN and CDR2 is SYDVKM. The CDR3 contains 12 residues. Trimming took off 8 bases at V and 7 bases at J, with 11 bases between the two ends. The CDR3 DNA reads TGTGCCAGCGGGACAACAGTCGGGGAGCTGTTTTTT. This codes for CASGTTVGELFF.

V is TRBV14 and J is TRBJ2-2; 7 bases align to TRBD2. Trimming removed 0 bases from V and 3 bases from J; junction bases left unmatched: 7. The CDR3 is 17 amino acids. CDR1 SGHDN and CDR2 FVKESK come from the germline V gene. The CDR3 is CASSQDARDYYTGELFF. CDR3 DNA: TGTGCCAGCAGCCAAGATGCCCGGGACTACTACACCGGGGAGCTGTTTTTT.

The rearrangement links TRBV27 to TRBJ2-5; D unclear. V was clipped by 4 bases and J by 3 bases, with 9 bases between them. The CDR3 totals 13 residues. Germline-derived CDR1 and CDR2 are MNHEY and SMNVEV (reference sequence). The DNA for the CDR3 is TGTGCCAGCAGTTCCCCCCCCGAAGAGACCCAGTACTTC. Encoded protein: CASSSPPEETQYF.

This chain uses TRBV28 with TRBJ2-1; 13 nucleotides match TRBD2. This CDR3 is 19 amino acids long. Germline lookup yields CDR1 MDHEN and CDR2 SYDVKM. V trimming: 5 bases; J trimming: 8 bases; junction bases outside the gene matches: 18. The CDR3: CASSLPGQGTSGRAYEQFF. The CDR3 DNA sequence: TGTGCCAGCAGTCTCCCAGGACAGGGAACTAGCGGGAGGGCCTATGAGCAGTTCTTC.

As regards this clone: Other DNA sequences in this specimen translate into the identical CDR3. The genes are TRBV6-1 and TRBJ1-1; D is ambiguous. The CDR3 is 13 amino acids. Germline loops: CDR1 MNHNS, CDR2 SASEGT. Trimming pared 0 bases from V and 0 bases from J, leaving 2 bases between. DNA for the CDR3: TGTGCCAGCAGTGAAGCCCTGAACACTGAAGCTTTCTTT. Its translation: CASSEALNTEAFF.

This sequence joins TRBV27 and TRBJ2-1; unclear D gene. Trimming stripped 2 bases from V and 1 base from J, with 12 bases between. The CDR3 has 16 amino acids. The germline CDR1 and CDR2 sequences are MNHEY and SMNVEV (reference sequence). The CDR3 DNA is TGTGCCAGCAGTTTAGGAGCGCTAGTGTCCTACAATGAGCAGTTCTTC. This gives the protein CASSLGALVSYNEQFF.

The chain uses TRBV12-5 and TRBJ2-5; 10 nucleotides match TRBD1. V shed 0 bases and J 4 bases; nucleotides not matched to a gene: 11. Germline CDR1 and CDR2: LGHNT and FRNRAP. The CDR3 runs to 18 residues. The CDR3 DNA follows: TGTGCTAGTGGTTTGGTACATGGGACAGGGGTCGGAGGAGAGACCCAGTACTTC. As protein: CASGLVHGTGVGGETQYF.